These T cell receptor beta chains were read from a single sample in a study of CD4+ T cells in melanoma. TCRdb's table, derived via immunoSEQ multiplex PCR, lists solely in-frame clones and lacks some. The sample includes some 110,000 clones, 80% to 95% seen only once; the top ten take 3% to 4%. The sequencing sample was made of peripheral blood. These receptor sequences come from a human donor with melanoma. The CDR3 runs from the conserved cysteine through the conserved F or W. The D gene is left open where the match is weak. Clone size is given for some rows only: seen once, a few or many times, or a class if the clone is expanded.

clone_size: .
j_call: TRBJ2-5
v_call: TRBV2
d_call: TRBD2
cdr3_aa: CASSSGLAGGRETQYF
cdr3_nt: TGTGCCAGCAGTTCGGGACTAGCGGGGGGGCGTGAGACCCAGTACTTC

clone_size: .
j_call: TRBJ2-2
v_call: TRBV21-1
d_call: .
cdr3_aa: CANSKDGAHAGELFF
cdr3_nt: TGTGCCAACTCCAAGGACGGAGCTCATGCGGGGGAGCTGTTTTTT

clone_size: .
j_call: TRBJ1-1
v_call: TRBV4-1
d_call: .
cdr3_aa: CASSPAGILNTEAFF
cdr3_nt: TGCGCCAGCAGCCCGGCCGGGATATTGAACACTGAAGCTTTCTTT

clone_size: .
j_call: TRBJ2-1
v_call: TRBV27
d_call: .
cdr3_aa: CASSLSGWNEQFF
cdr3_nt: TGTGCCAGCAGTTTATCGGGGTGGAATGAGCAGTTCTTC

clone_size: .
j_call: TRBJ2-2
v_call: TRBV19
d_call: TRBD1
cdr3_aa: CASTPGQGGSGELFF
cdr3_nt: TGTGCCAGTACCCCGGGACAGGGAGGGTCCGGGGAGCTGTTTTTT

clone_size: .
j_call: TRBJ1-2
v_call: TRBV29-1
d_call: .
cdr3_aa: CSVEVGARDDFSGGYGYTF
cdr3_nt: TGCAGCGTTGAAGTTGGGGCCCGGGACGACTTCTCCGGGGGCTATGGCTACACCTTC

clone_size: .
j_call: TRBJ1-1
v_call: TRBV6-5
d_call: TRBD1
cdr3_aa: CASTIRTGREAEAFF
cdr3_nt: TGTGCCAGCACGATAAGGACAGGGAGGGAGGCTGAAGCTTTCTTT

clone_size: .
j_call: TRBJ2-3
v_call: TRBV11-3
d_call: .
cdr3_aa: CASSSLASTDTQYF
cdr3_nt: TGTGCCAGCAGCTCGCTAGCGAGCACAGATACGCAGTATTTT

clone_size: .
j_call: TRBJ2-6
v_call: TRBV19
d_call: TRBD1
cdr3_aa: CASSMGQGDSGANVLTF
cdr3_nt: TGTGCCAGTAGTATGGGACAGGGGGACTCTGGGGCCAACGTCCTGACTTTC

clone_size: .
j_call: TRBJ2-3
v_call: TRBV10-3
d_call: .
cdr3_aa: CAISDLDTQYF
cdr3_nt: TGTGCCATCAGTGATCTAGATACGCAGTATTTT

clone_size: .
j_call: TRBJ2-5
v_call: TRBV5-1
d_call: .
cdr3_aa: CASSRYSLTGIETQYF
cdr3_nt: TGCGCCAGCAGCCGATACTCCTTAACAGGGATAGAGACCCAGTACTTC

clone_size: .
j_call: TRBJ2-7
v_call: TRBV6-1
d_call: .
cdr3_aa: CASSEAAFAAYEQYF
cdr3_nt: TGTGCCAGCAGTGAAGCTGCGTTTGCCGCTTACGAGCAGTACTTC

clone_size: .
j_call: TRBJ2-3
v_call: TRBV7-3
d_call: .
cdr3_aa: CASSPTHGGATDTQYF
cdr3_nt: TGTGCCAGCAGCCCTACGCATGGCGGGGCCACAGATACGCAGTATTTT

clone_size: few
j_call: TRBJ1-1
v_call: TRBV18
d_call: .
cdr3_aa: CASSPLAAGTEAFF
cdr3_nt: TGTGCCAGCTCACCATTAGCTGCAGGCACTGAAGCTTTCTTT

clone_size: .
j_call: TRBJ2-3
v_call: TRBV30
d_call: .
cdr3_aa: CAWSHSPSTDTQYF
cdr3_nt: TGTGCCTGGAGTCACTCTCCCTCGACAGATACGCAGTATTTT

clone_size: .
j_call: TRBJ2-4
v_call: TRBV29-1
d_call: .
cdr3_aa: CSVEPGQWKVAGRNIQYF
cdr3_nt: TGCAGCGTTGAACCGGGACAGTGGAAAGTAGCGGGAAGGAACATTCAGTACTTC

clone_size: once
j_call: TRBJ1-4
v_call: TRBV5-6
d_call: .
cdr3_aa: CASSLSREKLFF
cdr3_nt: TGTGCCAGCAGCTTAAGTCGGGAAAAACTGTTTTTT

clone_size: .
j_call: TRBJ2-4
v_call: TRBV11-2
d_call: .
cdr3_aa: CASSLLVAAKNIQYF
cdr3_nt: TGTGCCAGCAGCTTGTTGGTGGCAGCCAAAAACATTCAGTACTTC

clone_size: .
j_call: TRBJ2-5
v_call: TRBV4-2
d_call: TRBD2
cdr3_aa: CASSLTRTSGAIQETQYF
cdr3_nt: TGTGCCAGCAGCCTGACTAGGACTAGCGGGGCCATCCAAGAGACCCAGTACTTC

clone_size: .
j_call: TRBJ1-1
v_call: TRBV11-3
d_call: TRBD1
cdr3_aa: CASSPGQGVAEAFF
cdr3_nt: TGTGCCAGCAGCCCTGGACAGGGGGTTGCTGAAGCTTTCTTT

clone_size: once
j_call: TRBJ1-4
v_call: TRBV4-3
d_call: TRBD1
cdr3_aa: CASSQGATGGLGEKLFF
cdr3_nt: TGCGCCAGCAGCCAAGGTGCCACAGGGGGCTTGGGTGAAAAACTGTTTTTT

clone_size: .
j_call: TRBJ2-7
v_call: TRBV5-4
d_call: .
cdr3_aa: CASSFDGRNNYEQYF
cdr3_nt: TGTGCCAGCAGCTTCGACGGGAGAAACAACTACGAGCAGTACTTC

clone_size: .
j_call: TRBJ2-7
v_call: TRBV6-6
d_call: TRBD2
cdr3_aa: CASSLPGLAYEQYF
cdr3_nt: TGTGCCAGCAGTTTACCGGGACTAGCCTACGAGCAGTACTTC

clone_size: .
j_call: TRBJ1-4
v_call: TRBV7-8
d_call: .
cdr3_aa: CASSPSRTNEKLFF
cdr3_nt: TGTGCCAGCAGCCCGAGTCGGACTAATGAAAAACTGTTTTTT

clone_size: once
j_call: TRBJ1-1
v_call: TRBV5-5
d_call: .
cdr3_aa: CASSLVGSNEAFF
cdr3_nt: TGTGCCAGCAGCTTGGTGGGGTCTAATGAAGCTTTCTTT

clone_size: .
j_call: TRBJ2-5
v_call: TRBV5-4
d_call: .
cdr3_aa: CASSLGAQETQYF
cdr3_nt: TGTGCCAGCAGCTTGGGGGCACAAGAGACCCAGTACTTC

clone_size: .
j_call: TRBJ1-1
v_call: TRBV5-8
d_call: TRBD1
cdr3_aa: CASSLGTGRGLNTEAFF
cdr3_nt: TGTGCCAGCAGCTTGGGAACGGGTAGGGGGCTGAACACTGAAGCTTTCTTT

clone_size: .
j_call: TRBJ2-7
v_call: TRBV11-2
d_call: .
cdr3_aa: CASSPLHGAEQYF
cdr3_nt: TGTGCCAGCAGCCCCCTACATGGCGCCGAGCAGTACTTC

clone_size: few
j_call: TRBJ2-1
v_call: TRBV9
d_call: TRBD2
cdr3_aa: CASSVRSSGGYNEQFF
cdr3_nt: TGTGCCAGCAGCGTGCGCTCTAGCGGGGGCTACAATGAGCAGTTCTTC

clone_size: .
j_call: TRBJ2-3
v_call: TRBV4-1
d_call: .
cdr3_aa: CASSQNQQGRRTDTQYF
cdr3_nt: TGCGCCAGCAGCCAGAACCAACAGGGGAGGAGGACAGATACGCAGTATTTT

clone_size: .
j_call: TRBJ2-5
v_call: TRBV7-9
d_call: TRBD1
cdr3_aa: CASSPAGGETQYF
cdr3_nt: TGTGCCAGCAGCCCGGCAGGGGGAGAGACCCAGTACTTC